This T cell receptor (beta chain) was obtained from a study of beta chain features in type 1 diabetes. Study-level points and caveats: Lower insertion and higher deletion counts appeared at VDJ junctions in type 1 diabetes patients. Type 1 diabetes patients had TCRB CDR3s that were shorter (moderately but significantly so) in all four CD4+ subsets.

Sampling consisted of one heparinised blood draw per donor, averaging approximately 120 mL. The table lists this clone with a few counts. No antigen is known for it. The sequenced template was cDNA made from the entire isolated RNA. This table comes from immunoSEQ multiplex PCR, and its TCRdb copy is limited to in-frame clones, with some not included. Of 300,000 to 450,000 clones listed, 9.5% to 10% are singletons. This receptor was taken from a man aged 25 to 40 with type 1 diabetes. Sequenced: central memory CD4+ T cells from blood.

The CDR3 DNA is TGTGCCAGCAGTGAAAGGGGGGGAAAGCACTTCGAGCAGTACTTC. Amino acids: CASSERGGKHFEQYF. The chain employs TRBV6-1 and TRBJ2-7; TRBD2 might be the D (7 bases). This CDR3 comprises 15 residues. CDR1 is MNHNS, CDR2 SASEGT, per germline. The V end lost 2 bases, the J end lost 6 bases, and 17 bases lay between the germline ends.